This T cell receptor (beta chain) emerged from a study of shared clonotypes between healthy human individuals (dated by TCRdb to between 2020 and 2021). Concerning the study at large: Two women and three men aged 18 to 49 years were included in the cohort. Between about 0.8 and 9 billion PBMCs per donor were obtained by leukapheresis. For each donor, CD4 naive and CD4 memory were each run on three plates, CD8 naive on two plates, and CD8 memory on one plate. Different laboratories and diverse techniques were used to prepare libraries and sequence TCR repertoires, to increase sequencing depth and limit assay-specific biases. To estimate repertoire size and how much clonotype sharing occurs between individuals, the study deeply sequenced the blood TCR repertoires of 5 or 6 healthy adults. Broader findings and caveats from the paper: Naive subsets generally had larger estimated clonotype richness than memory subsets did. When several donors were compared, the shared fraction of clonotypes was around 5.1% for naive CD4, 3.5% to 4% for naive CD8, 2% to 2.5% for memory CD4, and around 0.4% for memory CD8. Sampling was restricted to blood, and TCR repertoires in tissue are likely to differ from TCR repertoires in blood. Because the study included a small number of donors, the genetic and exposure-history diversity represented was limited. Pairwise subsampling indicated that sequencing depth was expected to affect the degree of clonotype sharing among donors. Higher generation probabilities were observed for clonotypes shared by all four sorted-subset donors than for non-shared clonotypes. Even with the large sequencing depth, rarefaction of the sorted-subset datasets indicated that sequencing was incomplete.

Using the deep immunoSEQ assay, multiplex PCR amplified TCR CDR3 regions from genomic DNA. Genomic DNA extracted from each cell subset was distributed evenly over all wells of several immunoSEQ 96-well plates, and each plate served as one replicate. Each replicate PCR for sorted subsets received around 200 ng genomic DNA, equal to roughly 29,000 T cell genomes. Purified libraries were measured with a Qubit 3.0 fluorometer, size-checked on a Bioanalyzer 2100, and measured again with the KAPA Library Quantification kit. Every immunoSEQ 96-well plate was sequenced on a dedicated single-read 150-cycle Illumina NextSeq 550 flow cell. Per the source publication's procedure: Because only junctional sequences without quality scores were contained in the immunoSEQ output, filtering matching that applied to full-length reads could not be performed. Sequences were annotated with PyIR, a Python wrapper for IgBLAST v1.9, using IMGT germline references to assign V/J genes and CDR3. Any read was removed if the V/J assignment was weak (E-value above 1e-6), the CDR3 was missing, or the read contained stop codons, out-of-frame junctions, or ambiguous translated residues. V3J clonotypes were defined as sequences sharing an identical inferred V gene, J gene, and CDR3 amino acid sequence. The percentage overlap between two repertoires was calculated by dividing the number of shared unique clonotypes by the size of the smaller repertoire. Richness of each repertoire was evaluated using RTK rarefaction, the Chao1 estimator, and Recon v2.1 estimates of unobserved clonotypes. OLGA was used to compute generation probabilities for all TCRbeta clonotypes that the gDNA method yielded from a few donors. TCRdb holds this immuneACCESS table with in-frame rearrangements only. Some clones are missing; in checked studies, unresolved V genes explain under half, and the rest has no known cause. V and J calls and clone size are as listed in that table; D and trimming were resolved from the DNA. Across this sample there are approximately 1,000,000 clones, with approximately 80% seen only once. Around 0.47% of the sample belongs to the ten largest clones.

As regards this clone: No antigen is known for it. No clone much larger than this one lies a single base away; base qualities are absent.

Healthy HIV-negative adults with no recently reported acute infections or vaccinations were included as donors. Every donor was a Caucasian adult living in Nashville, Tennessee, USA. CD4+ T cells were enriched by magnetic negative selection; naive cells were then positively selected on CD45RA, and the negative fraction formed the memory subset. Blood was obtained by leukapheresis, after which PBMCs were separated by Ficoll-Histopaque density gradient centrifugation and cryopreserved in liquid nitrogen vapor phase. Purity and quantity of every magnetically sorted T cell population were checked by analytical flow cytometry. Each sorted fraction had its genomic DNA isolated and then quantified by UV absorbance on a Nanodrop 2000c. The germline V gene provides CDR1 SGHRS and CDR2 YFSETQ. From its cysteine to its phenylalanine, the CDR3 spans 13 amino acids. Of all the DNA, just the CDR3 is kept, 39 bases in frame from base 1. V is pared back by 1 base and J by 3 bases, with 8 bases lying between the germline termini.

The sample consisted of memory CD4+ T cells from PBMCs. According to the study, the label for this sample's cell subset or site signals: CD45RA-negative fraction. In this chain, TRBV5-1 is recombined with TRBJ2-7; confidence is insufficient to name the D gene. The source is a man between 18 and 29 years old in good health. Some clones in this sample may be carry-over from other donors' samples. The encoded CDR3 is CASSLFTDYEQYF. The nucleotide sequence reads TGCGCCAGCAGCTTGTTCACCGACTACGAGCAGTACTTC.